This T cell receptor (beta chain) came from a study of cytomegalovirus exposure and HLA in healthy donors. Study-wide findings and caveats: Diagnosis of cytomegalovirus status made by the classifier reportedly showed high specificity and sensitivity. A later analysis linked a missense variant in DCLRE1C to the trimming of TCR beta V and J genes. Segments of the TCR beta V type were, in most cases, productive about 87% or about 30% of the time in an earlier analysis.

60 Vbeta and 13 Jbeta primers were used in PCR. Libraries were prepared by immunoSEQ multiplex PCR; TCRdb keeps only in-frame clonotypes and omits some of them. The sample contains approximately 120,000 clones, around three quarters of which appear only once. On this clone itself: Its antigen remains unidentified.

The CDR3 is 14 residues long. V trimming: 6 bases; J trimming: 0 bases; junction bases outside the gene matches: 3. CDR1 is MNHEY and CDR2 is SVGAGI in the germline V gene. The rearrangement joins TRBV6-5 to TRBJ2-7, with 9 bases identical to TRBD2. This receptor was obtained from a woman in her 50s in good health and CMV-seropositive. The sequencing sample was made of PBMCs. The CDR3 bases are TGTGCCAGCAGAAGGACTAGCGTCTCCTACGAGCAGTACTTC. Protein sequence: CASRRTSVSYEQYF.